Sequencing of this T cell receptor (beta chain) was carried out in a study of cytomegalovirus exposure and HLA in healthy donors. The PCR employed 60 Vbeta primers together with 13 Jbeta primers. The data were produced by immunoSEQ multiplex PCR, yet TCRdb's version contains in-frame clones alone and is incomplete. The sample contains some 130,000 clones, 79% of which appear only once. Germline V lookup: CDR1 MNHEY, CDR2 SMNVEV (reference sequence). The CDR3 is made up of 18 amino acids. J gave up 0 bases and V 0 bases, and 9 bases lay outside the gene matches. The V call is TRBV27, the J call TRBJ2-7, with 9 bases fitting TRBD2. The specimen sequenced was PBMCs. The clonotype originates from a man aged 35 to 55 in good health and CMV-seropositive. CDR3 in amino acids: CASSLSASGTSYSYEQYF. In nucleotides, the CDR3 is TGTGCCAGCAGTTTATCTGCTAGCGGGACCTCCTACTCCTACGAGCAGTACTTC.